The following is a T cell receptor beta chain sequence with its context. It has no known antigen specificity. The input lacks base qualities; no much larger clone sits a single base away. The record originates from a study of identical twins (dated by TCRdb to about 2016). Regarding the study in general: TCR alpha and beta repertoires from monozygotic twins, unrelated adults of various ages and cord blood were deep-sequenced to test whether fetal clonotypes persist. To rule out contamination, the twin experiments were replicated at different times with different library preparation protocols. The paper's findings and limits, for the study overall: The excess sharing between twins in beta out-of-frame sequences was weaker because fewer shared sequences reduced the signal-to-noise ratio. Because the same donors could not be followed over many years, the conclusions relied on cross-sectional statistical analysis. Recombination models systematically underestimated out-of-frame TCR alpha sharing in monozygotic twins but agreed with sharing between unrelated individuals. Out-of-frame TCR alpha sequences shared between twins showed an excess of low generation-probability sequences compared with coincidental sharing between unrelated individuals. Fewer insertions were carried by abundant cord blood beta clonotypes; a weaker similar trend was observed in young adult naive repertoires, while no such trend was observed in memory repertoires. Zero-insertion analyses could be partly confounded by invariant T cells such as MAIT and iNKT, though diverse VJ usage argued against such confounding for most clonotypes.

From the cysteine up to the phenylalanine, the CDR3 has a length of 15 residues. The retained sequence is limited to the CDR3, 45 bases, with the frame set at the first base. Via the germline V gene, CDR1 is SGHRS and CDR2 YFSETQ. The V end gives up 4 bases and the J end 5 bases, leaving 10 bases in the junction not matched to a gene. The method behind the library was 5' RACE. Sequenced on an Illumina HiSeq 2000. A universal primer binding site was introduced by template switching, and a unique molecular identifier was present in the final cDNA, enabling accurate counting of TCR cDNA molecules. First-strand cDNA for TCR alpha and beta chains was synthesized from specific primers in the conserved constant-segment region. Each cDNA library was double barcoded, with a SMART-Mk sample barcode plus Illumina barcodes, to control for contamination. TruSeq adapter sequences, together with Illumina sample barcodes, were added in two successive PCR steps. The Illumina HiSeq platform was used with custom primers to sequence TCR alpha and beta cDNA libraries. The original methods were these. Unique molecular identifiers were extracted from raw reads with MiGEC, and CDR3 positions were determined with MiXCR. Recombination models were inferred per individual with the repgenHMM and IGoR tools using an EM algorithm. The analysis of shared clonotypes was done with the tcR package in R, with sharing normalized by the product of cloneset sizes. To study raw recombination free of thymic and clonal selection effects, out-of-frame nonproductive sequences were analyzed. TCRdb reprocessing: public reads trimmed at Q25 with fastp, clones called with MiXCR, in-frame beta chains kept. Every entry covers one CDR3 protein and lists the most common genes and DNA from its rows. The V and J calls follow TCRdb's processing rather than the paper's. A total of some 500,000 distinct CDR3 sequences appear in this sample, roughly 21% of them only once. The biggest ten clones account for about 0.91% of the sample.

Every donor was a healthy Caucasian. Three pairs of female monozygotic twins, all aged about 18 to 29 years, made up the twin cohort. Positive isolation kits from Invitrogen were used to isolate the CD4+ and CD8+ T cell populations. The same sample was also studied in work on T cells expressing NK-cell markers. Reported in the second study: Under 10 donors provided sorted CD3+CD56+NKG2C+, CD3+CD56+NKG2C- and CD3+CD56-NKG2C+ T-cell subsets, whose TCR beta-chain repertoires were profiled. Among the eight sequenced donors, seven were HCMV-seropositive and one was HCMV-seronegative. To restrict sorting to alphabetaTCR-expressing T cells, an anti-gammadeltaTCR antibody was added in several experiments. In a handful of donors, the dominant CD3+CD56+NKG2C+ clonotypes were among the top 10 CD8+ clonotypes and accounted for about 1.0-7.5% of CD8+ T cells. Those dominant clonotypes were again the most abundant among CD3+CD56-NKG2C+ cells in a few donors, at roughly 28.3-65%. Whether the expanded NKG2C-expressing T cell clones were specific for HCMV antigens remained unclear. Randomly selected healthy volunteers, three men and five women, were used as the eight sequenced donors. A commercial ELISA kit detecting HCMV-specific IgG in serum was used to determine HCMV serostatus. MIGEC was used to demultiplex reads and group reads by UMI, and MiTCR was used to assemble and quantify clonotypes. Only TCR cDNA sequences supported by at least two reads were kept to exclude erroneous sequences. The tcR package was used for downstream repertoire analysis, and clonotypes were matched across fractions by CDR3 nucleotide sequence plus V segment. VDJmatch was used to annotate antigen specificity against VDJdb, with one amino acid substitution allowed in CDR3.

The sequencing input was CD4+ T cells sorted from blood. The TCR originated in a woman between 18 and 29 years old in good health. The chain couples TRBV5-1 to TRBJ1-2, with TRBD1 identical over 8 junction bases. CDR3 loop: CASSPYLDREYGYTF. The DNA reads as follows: TGCGCCAGCAGCCCTTACTTGGACAGGGAGTATGGCTACACCTTC.